This T cell receptor beta chain was found in a study of cytomegalovirus exposure and HLA in healthy donors. PCR involved 60 Vbeta and 13 Jbeta primers. Measured with immunoSEQ multiplex PCR; TCRdb has only the in-frame clones, and not every one. In the table there are around 36,000 clones, 70% to 90% of which are singletons. The sample comprised PBMCs. This sequence was found in a middle-aged woman in good health and CMV-seropositive.

The CDR3 DNA reads as TGTGCCAGCACCAATTCGGGACAGGGAATGAGGTTCTTT. Residues: CASTNSGQGMRFF. The chain employs TRBV6-1 and TRBJ1-1, with 9 bases fitting TRBD1. Germline V gene sequence: CDR1 MNHNS, CDR2 SASEGT. CDR3 length: 13 residues. After removal of 7 bases from V and 14 bases from J, the junction contained 14 bases not matched to a gene.